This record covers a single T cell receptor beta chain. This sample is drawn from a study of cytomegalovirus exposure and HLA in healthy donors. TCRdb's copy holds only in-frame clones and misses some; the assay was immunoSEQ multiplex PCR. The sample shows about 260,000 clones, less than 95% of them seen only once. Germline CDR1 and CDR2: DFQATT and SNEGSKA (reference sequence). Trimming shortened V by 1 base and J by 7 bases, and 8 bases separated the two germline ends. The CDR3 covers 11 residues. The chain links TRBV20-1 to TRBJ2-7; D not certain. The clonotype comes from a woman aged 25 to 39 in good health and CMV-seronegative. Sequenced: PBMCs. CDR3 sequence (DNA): TGCAGTGCTAGAGTAGAAAGGGAGCAGTACTTC. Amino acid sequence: CSARVEREQYF.